This passage covers 27 T cell receptor beta chains from one sample sequenced in a study of shared clonotypes between healthy human individuals. Produced via immunoSEQ multiplex PCR; TCRdb's table is partial and in-frame only. This table holds roughly 1,800,000 clones, approximately 95% found once. Positively selected for CCR7, the CD45RO-negative cells used as naive CD8 cells excluded terminally differentiated effector memory CD45RA+ cells. Sequenced: naive CD8+ T cells sorted from blood. The receptors shown here come from a young man in good health.

The J gene is TRBJ2-7, the V gene TRBV7-9; D not certain. The CDR3 is 11 residues long. V gave up 6 bases and J gave up 7 bases, with 10 bases separating them. The germline gives CDR1 SEHNR, CDR2 FQNEAQ (reference sequence). CDR3 amino acids: CASSYSTEQYF. Written as DNA, the CDR3 is TGTGCCAGCAGTTACTCGACAGAGCAGTACTTC.

This sequence joins TRBV5-4 and TRBJ2-7; a weak D match, TRBD1 (6 bases). The germline V and J ends were trimmed by 5 bases and 6 bases, with 15 bases remaining between them. The CDR3 totals 13 residues. In germline, CDR1 is SGHNT, CDR2 YYREEE (reference sequence). The CDR3 nucleotides are TGTGCCAGCAGTCCTTCTCTAGGGGGCGAGCAGTACTTC. This codes for CASSPSLGGEQYF.

V and J are TRBV30 and TRBJ2-7; D ambiguous. CDR3 length: 16 residues. Trimming took off 5 bases at V and 0 bases at J, with 20 bases between the two ends. From germline, CDR1 is GTSNPN and CDR2 SVGIG (reference sequence). The CDR3 DNA reads TGTGCCTGGGGTGCACCGTACGACACCAACTCCTACGAGCAGTACTTC. Amino acids: CAWGAPYDTNSYEQYF.

With regard to this clone: Other DNA sequences in this specimen translate into the identical CDR3. The CDR3 DNA reads as TGTGCCAGCAGCTTAGGTACAGGGCCCTACGAGCAGTACTTC. Its protein product is CASSLGTGPYEQYF. The rearrangement joins TRBV11-2 to TRBJ2-7; D is possibly TRBD1 (6 bases). Germline CDR1 is SGHAT and CDR2 is FQNNGV. This CDR3 region has 14 residues. Trimming pared 1 base from V and 2 bases from J, leaving 9 bases between.

The chain carries TRBV27 and TRBJ2-7; D might be TRBD1 (5 bases). Germline values: CDR1 MNHEY, CDR2 SMNVEV (reference sequence). The CDR3 is 14 residues long. The V end lost 5 bases, the J end lost 1 base, and 12 bases lay between the germline ends. CDR3 sequence reads: CASSPEPGSYEQYF. CDR3 coding DNA: TGTGCCAGCAGTCCGGAGCCAGGGTCCTACGAGCAGTACTTC.

The rearrangement links TRBV7-9 to TRBJ2-6; D remains ambiguous. The CDR3 covers 15 residues. Per the germline V gene, CDR1 is SEHNR and CDR2 is FQNEAQ (reference sequence). Between the trimmed V and J ends, which lost 10 bases and 2 bases, there was a span of 15 bases. In DNA form, the CDR3 reads TGTGCCACCTTCGGACGAGCACCTGGGGCCAACGTCCTGACTTTC. Amino acids: CATFGRAPGANVLTF.

The rearrangement links TRBV5-6 to TRBJ2-7; no definite D call. Germline V gives CDR1 SGHDT, CDR2 YYEEEE. V was cut by 0 bases and J by 2 bases, with 15 bases left in between. The CDR3 is made up of 16 amino acids. CDR3 in amino acids: CASSLAFRAVTYEQYF. In DNA, the CDR3 is TGTGCCAGCAGCTTGGCCTTTCGGGCAGTTACCTACGAGCAGTACTTC. Filled out from reference TRBV5-6 and TRBJ2-7, the complete variable domain reads DAGVTQSPTHLIKTRGQQVTLRCSPKSGHDTVSWYQQALGQGPQFIFQYYEEEERQRGNFPDRFSGHQFPNYSSELNVNALLLGDSALYLCASSLAFRAVTYEQYFGPGTRLTVT.

This clone was observed a single time. Other DNA sequences in the sample encode the same CDR3. The V call is TRBV4-1, the J call TRBJ2-7, with a tentative D call TRBD1 (5 bases). The CDR3 contains 14 residues. V lost 1 base and J lost 3, with 10 bases in between. The V gene's germline CDR1 is MGHRA and CDR2 YSYEKL. CDR3 amino acids: CASSQVTGVYEQYF. CDR3 DNA: TGCGCCAGCAGCCAAGTCACAGGAGTCTACGAGCAGTACTTC.

This clone was observed once. The genes are TRBV27 and TRBJ1-6, with 9 bases fitting TRBD1. Trimming removed 4 bases from V and 8 bases from J; junction bases left unmatched: 9. CDR1 and CDR2 (germline): MNHEY, SMNVEV (reference sequence). The length of the CDR3 is 16 residues. CDR3 sequence (DNA): TGTGCCAGCAGTTCCAGTAAACAGGGGGCTCATTCACCCCTCCACTTT. Translation: CASSSSKQGAHSPLHF.

As concerns this clone: The same CDR3 also results from other DNA sequences found in this sample. J is TRBJ2-5 and V is TRBV19; D may be TRBD2 (6 bases). Trimming took off 5 bases at V and 3 bases at J, with 10 bases between the two ends. Per germline, CDR1 LNHDA and CDR2 SQIVND (reference sequence). The length of the CDR3 is 13 residues. The CDR3: CASSGDLEETQYF. CDR3 sequence (DNA): TGTGCCAGTAGTGGGGACTTAGAAGAGACCCAGTACTTC.

Comments on this clone: An end of the junction does not agree with germline; a read error may underlie this. The V and J genes are TRBV18 and TRBJ1-1, with D perhaps matching TRBD1 (5 bases). The germline gives CDR1 KGHSH, CDR2 LQKENI. The CDR3 is 14 residues long. The CDR3 DNA reads as TGTGCCAGCTCATCACCCGGACAGAACACTGAAGCTTTCTTT. Protein sequence: CASSSPGQNTEAFF.

The table lists this clone with a few counts. The chain employs TRBV2 and TRBJ1-1, with D possibly being TRBD1 (6 bases). The CDR3 runs to 13 residues. Trimming shortened V by 8 bases and J by 1 base, and 11 bases separated the two germline ends. Germline V gene data show CDR1 as SNHLY and CDR2 as FYNNEI. CDR3 sequence reads: CASLWTANTEAFF. CDR3 in DNA: TGTGCCAGCTTGTGGACAGCGAACACTGAAGCTTTCTTT.

The chain has TRBV15 and TRBJ2-5, with 7 positions matching TRBD1. The CDR3 has 16 amino acids. The J segment lost 2 bases and the V segment lost 3 bases, leaving 9 bases of the junction unmatched. Looked up from germline, CDR1 is LNHNV and CDR2 is YYDKDF (reference sequence). CDR3 nucleotides: TGTGCCACCAGCAGGGAGTGGACAGGCTTACAAGAGACCCAGTACTTC. This translates into CATSREWTGLQETQYF.

V is TRBV4-1 and J is TRBJ2-5; TRBD1 matches at 10 bases. CDR1 MGHRA and CDR2 YSYEKL come from the germline V gene. The CDR3 is made up of 17 amino acids. V shed 2 bases, J shed 0 bases, and the junction held 6 bases outside the gene matches. CDR3 residues: CASSQKQGQGDQETQYF. As DNA, the CDR3 is TGCGCCAGCAGCCAAAAGCAAGGACAGGGGGACCAAGAGACCCAGTACTTC.

This chain joins TRBV15 and TRBJ2-4; tentative D call: TRBD1 (6 bases). Germline values: CDR1 LNHNV, CDR2 YYDKDF (reference sequence). Deletions cut 0 bases from V and 8 bases from J, with 17 bases between. The CDR3 is made up of 16 amino acids. CDR3 region: CATSREQGHGVDIQYF. The CDR3 coding sequence is TGTGCCACCAGCAGAGAACAGGGCCACGGGGTCGACATTCAGTACTTC.

The chain is built from TRBV25-1 and TRBJ2-1; D unresolved. CDR3 length: 13 residues. Germline values: CDR1 MGHDK, CDR2 SYGVNS. Trimming left V 6 bases short and J 10 bases short, with 16 bases between. CDR3 region: CASSLPGTLEQFF. In nucleotides, the CDR3 is TGTGCCAGCAGCCTCCCCGGCACTCTCGAGCAGTTCTTC.

The chain joins TRBV7-9 to TRBJ1-1; no clear D gene. CDR1 is SEHNR, CDR2 FQNEAQ, per germline (reference sequence). Trimming pared 4 bases from V and 2 bases from J, leaving 8 bases between. The CDR3 extends over 13 amino acids. The CDR3 bases are TGTGCCAGCAGCTACGACATCAACACTGAAGCTTTCTTT. Translating it yields CASSYDINTEAFF.

This rearrangement joins TRBV20-1 to TRBJ2-3; D not certain. The V end lost 5 bases, the J end lost 7 bases, and 10 bases lay between the germline ends. In germline, CDR1 is DFQATT, CDR2 SNEGSKA (reference sequence). There are 11 residues in the CDR3. This CDR3 reads CSAPQENTQYF. The CDR3 DNA sequence: TGCAGTGCTCCCCAAGAAAATACGCAGTATTTT.

This clone has only one observation. The chain joins TRBV5-6 to TRBJ1-2; D is unresolved. The CDR3 runs 13 residues. Germline V lookup: CDR1 SGHDT, CDR2 YYEEEE. V was pared by 3 bases and J by 1 base, with 7 bases between. The CDR3 nucleotides are TGTGCCAGCAGCTCGATTAATAACTATGGCTACACCTTC. Its protein product is CASSSINNYGYTF.

For this clone: At the DNA level, this CDR3 is encoded by other sequences in the same sample as well. V and J are TRBV4-3 and TRBJ2-7, with D perhaps assigned TRBD1 or TRBD2 (5 bases each). The CDR3 consists of 14 residues. Germline loops: CDR1 LGHNA, CDR2 YSLEER. V was clipped by 0 bases and J by 2 bases, with 8 bases between them. CDR3 sequence: CASSQDQGPYEQYF. DNA of the CDR3: TGCGCCAGCAGCCAAGATCAGGGACCCTACGAGCAGTACTTC.

The chain joins TRBV18 to TRBJ2-7, with D tentatively TRBD2 (7 bases). Trimming took 6 bases from V and 0 from J, leaving 15 bases between them. The CDR3 consists of 15 residues. Germline CDR1 KGHSH, CDR2 LQKENI. CDR3 protein: CASSRGEGSSYEQYF. The CDR3 coding sequence is TGTGCCAGCTCGAGGGGGGAGGGGAGCTCCTACGAGCAGTACTTC.

The chain is built from TRBV6-1 and TRBJ1-4; D remains unclear. Trimming pared 4 bases from V and 8 bases from J, leaving 14 bases between. The CDR3 runs 14 residues. Germline-derived CDR1 and CDR2 are MNHNS and SASEGT. CDR3 loop: CASSGPGEREKLFF. In nucleotides, the CDR3 is TGTGCCAGCAGTGGCCCCGGGGAGAGGGAAAAACTGTTTTTT.

The J gene is TRBJ2-7, the V gene TRBV30, with D tentatively TRBD1 (6 bases). Trimming removed 5 bases at V and 5 bases at J, with 19 bases between. This CDR3 region has 14 residues. Germline-derived CDR1 and CDR2 are GTSNPN and SVGIG (reference sequence). The CDR3: CAWDEQGPLDEQYF. CDR3 DNA: TGTGCCTGGGACGAACAGGGCCCCCTAGACGAGCAGTACTTC.

The chain recombines TRBV7-9 with TRBJ2-1; 8 bases line up with TRBD2. The CDR3 covers 16 residues. With 1 base clipped from V and 4 bases from J, the junction kept 6 bases outside the gene matches. From germline, CDR1 is SEHNR and CDR2 FQNEAQ (reference sequence). DNA for the CDR3: TGTGCCAGCAGCTTAGTATCGGCTAGCGGGTACAATGAGCAGTTCTTC. Amino acids: CASSLVSASGYNEQFF.

The V gene is TRBV2, the J gene TRBJ2-3; 9 nucleotides match TRBD1. This CDR3 comprises 12 residues. Germline V gene lookup returns CDR1 SNHLY and CDR2 FYNNEI. V lost 9 bases and J lost 5; bases outside the gene matches: 3. The CDR3 bases are TGTGCCAGGACGGACAGGGGAGATACGCAGTATTTT. Encoded protein: CARTDRGDTQYF.

The V gene is TRBV10-1, the J gene TRBJ2-1; D not resolved. CDR1 is WNHNN and CDR2 is SYGVQD in the germline V gene (reference sequence). CDR3 length: 11 amino acids. Deletions cut 3 bases from V and 12 bases from J, with 9 bases between. CDR3 sequence (DNA): TGCGCCAGCAGTGATTGGTTTGGGCAGTTCTTC. Translated: CASSDWFGQFF.

This clone appeared a single time. The chain carries TRBV7-9 and TRBJ1-5, with 11 positions matching TRBD1. The CDR3 spans 17 residues. The germline V gene encodes CDR1 SEHNR and CDR2 FQNEAQ (reference sequence). The ends lost 4 bases at V and 10 bases at J; junction bases unmatched: 15. CDR3 amino acids: CASSCTGQGVHLCPQHF. DNA for the CDR3: TGTGCCAGCAGCTGCACGGGACAGGGGGTCCACTTGTGCCCCCAGCATTTT.